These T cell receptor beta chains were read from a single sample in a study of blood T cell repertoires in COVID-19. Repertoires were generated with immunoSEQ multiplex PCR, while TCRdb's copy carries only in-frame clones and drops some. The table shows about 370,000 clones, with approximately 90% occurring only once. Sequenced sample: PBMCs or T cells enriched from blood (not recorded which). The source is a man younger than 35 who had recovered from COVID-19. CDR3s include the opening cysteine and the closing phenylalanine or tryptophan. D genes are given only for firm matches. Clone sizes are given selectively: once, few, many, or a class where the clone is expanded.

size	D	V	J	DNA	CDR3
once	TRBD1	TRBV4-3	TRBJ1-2	TGCGCCAGCAGCCCCGAGGAGGGGGCCGGCTATGGCTACACCTTC	CASSPEEGAGYGYTF
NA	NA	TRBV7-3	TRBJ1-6	TGTGCCAGCAGCTTAAGGACAGACGGTAATTCACCCCTCCACTTT	CASSLRTDGNSPLHF
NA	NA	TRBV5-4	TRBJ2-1	TGTGCCAGCAGCTTTGGCGGGACGATTTCCTACAATGAGCAGTTCTTC	CASSFGGTISYNEQFF
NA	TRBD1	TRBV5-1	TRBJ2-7	TGCGCCAGCAGCCGAGATCCAGGGGGCACCTACGAGCAGTACTTC	CASSRDPGGTYEQYF
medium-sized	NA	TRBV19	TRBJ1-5	TGTGCCAGTAGCCCCACAGCTGGACTTAGCAATCAGCCCCAGCATTTT	CASSPTAGLSNQPQHF
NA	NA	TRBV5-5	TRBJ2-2	TGTGCCAGCAGCCGGAGCCAGCCGAACACCGGGGAGCTGTTTTTT	CASSRSQPNTGELFF
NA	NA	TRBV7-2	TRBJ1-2	TGTGCCAGCAGCTTAGTACGGGAACGTCAGGACTACACCTTC	CASSLVRERQDYTF
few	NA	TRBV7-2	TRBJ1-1	TGTGCCAGCAGCTTCAGGGCTGAAGCTTTCTTT	CASSFRAEAFF
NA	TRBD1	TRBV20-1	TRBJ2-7	TGCAGTGCTAGTCACGGGACAGGGGCCCACGAGCAGTACTTC	CSASHGTGAHEQYF
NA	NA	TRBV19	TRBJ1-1	TGTGCCAGTAGTATTTTGCCTAAAGGGGACACTGAAGCTTTCTTT	CASSILPKGDTEAFF
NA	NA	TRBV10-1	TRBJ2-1	TGCGCCAGCAGTGAGGCTACGGCCGGGGTGTCGAATGAGCAGTTCTTC	CASSEATAGVSNEQFF
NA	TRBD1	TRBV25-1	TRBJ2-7	TGTGCCAGCAGTGTGGGGACAGGGATTTACGAGCAGTACTTC	CASSVGTGIYEQYF
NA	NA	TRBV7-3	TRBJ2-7	TGTGCCAGCAGCCTTAACGGGGGGCTCTTCGAGCAGTACTTC	CASSLNGGLFEQYF
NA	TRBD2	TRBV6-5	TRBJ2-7	TGTGCCAGCAGTTTCGGACTAGCGGGAGTGGGCGAGCAGTACTTC	CASSFGLAGVGEQYF
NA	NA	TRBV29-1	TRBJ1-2	TGCAGCGCCGGGACACCAATTAACTATGGCTACACCTTC	CSAGTPINYGYTF
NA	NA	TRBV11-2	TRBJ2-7	TGTGCCAGCAGCTTGACCCAGGGGCTCGGCTACGAGCAGTACTTC	CASSLTQGLGYEQYF
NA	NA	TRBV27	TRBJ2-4	TGTGCCAGCAGTTTTTCCGGAGGGGGAGGGATAGCCAAAAACATTCAGTACTTC	CASSFSGGGGIAKNIQYF
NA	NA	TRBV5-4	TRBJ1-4	TGTGCCAGCAGCCCCGGGGGAGTAAAAGAAAAACTGTTTTTT	CASSPGGVKEKLFF
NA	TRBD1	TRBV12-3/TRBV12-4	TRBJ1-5	TGTGCCAGCAGTTTGACAGGGAATCAGCCCCAGCATTTT	CASSLTGNQPQHF
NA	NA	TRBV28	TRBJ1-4	TGTGCCAGCAGACGACAAGGAGGGACGGGCGAAAAACTGTTTTTT	CASRRQGGTGEKLFF
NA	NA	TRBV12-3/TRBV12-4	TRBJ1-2	TGTGCCAGCAGTTTTCAACGAGACTATGGCTACACCTTC	CASSFQRDYGYTF
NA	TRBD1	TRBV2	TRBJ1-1	TGTGCCAGCAGAGAACTCTGGGACAGGGGGGACGCTTTCTTT	CASRELWDRGDAFF
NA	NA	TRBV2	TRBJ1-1	TGTGCCAGCAGGGCTACAGAGAACACTGAAGCTTTCTTT	CASRATENTEAFF
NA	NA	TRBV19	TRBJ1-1	TGTGCCAGTAGCTGGGGGGTCTCTGAAGCTTTCTTT	CASSWGVSEAFF
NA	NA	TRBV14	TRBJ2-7	TGTGCCAGCTGGCTAGAGGTCGCCGAGCAGTACTTC	CASWLEVAEQYF
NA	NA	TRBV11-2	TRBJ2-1	TGTGCCAGCAGCACCCCCGGGGCGGGTACACAGGGTGAGCAGTTCTTC	CASSTPGAGTQGEQFF
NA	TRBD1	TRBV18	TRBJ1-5	TGTGCCAGCTCACAGAACGACAGGGCGGTAAACCAGCCCCAGCATTTT	CASSQNDRAVNQPQHF
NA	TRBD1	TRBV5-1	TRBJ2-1	TGCGCCAGCAGCCAGGACAGGGGGGAGCAGTTCTTC	CASSQDRGEQFF
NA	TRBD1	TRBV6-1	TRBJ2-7	TGTGCCAGCAGTGAAGCCGGGACAGGGCTCAGCTACGAGCAGTACTTC	CASSEAGTGLSYEQYF
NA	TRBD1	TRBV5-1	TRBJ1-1	TGCGCCAGCAGCTTCCGCCAGGGGGAGACTGAAGCTTTCTTT	CASSFRQGETEAFF
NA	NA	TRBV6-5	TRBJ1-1	TGTGCCAGCAGTTACTCGATGGGGCAGCCCGGGGAAGCTTTCTTT	CASSYSMGQPGEAFF
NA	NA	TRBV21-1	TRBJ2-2	TGTGCCAGCAGCACACCTTTGGGGATAGCGGGAGAGAACACCGGGGAGCTGTTTTTT	CASSTPLGIAGENTGELFF
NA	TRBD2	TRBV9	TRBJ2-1	TGTGCCAGCAGCGTAGGGGTTAGCGGGGGATACAATGAGCAGTTCTTC	CASSVGVSGGYNEQFF
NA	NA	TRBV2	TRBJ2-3	TGTGCCAGCAGCGCAGAGTCGACAGCAACTAGCACAGATACGCAGTATTTT	CASSAESTATSTDTQYF
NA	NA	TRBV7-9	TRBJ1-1	TGTGCCAGCAGCCCTACCTTGAACACTGAAGCTTTCTTT	CASSPTLNTEAFF
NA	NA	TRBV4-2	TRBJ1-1	TGTGCCAGCAGCCCGTCCCCAGGGGACAACACTGAAGCTTTCTTT	CASSPSPGDNTEAFF
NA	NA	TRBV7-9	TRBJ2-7	TGTGCCAGCAGCCGAGAATCCTACGAGCAGTACTTC	CASSRESYEQYF
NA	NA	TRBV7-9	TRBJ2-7	TGTGCCAGCAGCTTCGACAGAAACTCCTACGAGCAGTACTTC	CASSFDRNSYEQYF
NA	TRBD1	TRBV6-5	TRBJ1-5	TGTGCCAGCAGACTAATCCGGGACAGTGATCAGCCCCAGCATTTT	CASRLIRDSDQPQHF
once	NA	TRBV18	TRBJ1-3	TGTGCCAGCTCACCAACCCCCGGAGGCGGTGACGGAAACACCATATATTTT	CASSPTPGGGDGNTIYF
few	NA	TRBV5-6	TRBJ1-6	TGTGCCAGCAGCTTCGAGGAGGCTTCACCCCTCCACTTT	CASSFEEASPLHF
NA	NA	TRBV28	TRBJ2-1	TGTGCCAGCAGTTCCCCCTCGGGTGGTGAGCAGTTCTTC	CASSSPSGGEQFF
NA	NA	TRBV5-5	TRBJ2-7	TGTGCCAGCGGGAGCTCCTACGAGCAGTACTTC	CASGSSYEQYF
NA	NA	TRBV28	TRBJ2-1	TGTGCCAGCAGTTTAGGGGGGACAGACCCCAATGAGCAGTTCTTC	CASSLGGTDPNEQFF
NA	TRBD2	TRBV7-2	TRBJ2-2	TGTGCCAGCAGTCCCCCGGGACTAGCGTCGAACACCGGGGAGCTGTTTTTT	CASSPPGLASNTGELFF